These T cell receptor beta chains were read from a single sample in a study of T cell repertoires in cytomegalovirus infection. These receptors lack a known antigen. TCRdb used MiXCR to reprocess the reads, holding one entry per CDR3 protein. The sample records roughly 500,000 distinct CDR3 sequences, about 39% being singletons. This material consisted of cultured PBMCs, taken from culture after CMV antigen stimulation. These receptors came from a human donor in good health (CMV status not recorded). Some clones in this sample may be carry-over from other donors' samples. Both conserved end residues are part of each CDR3. The order of the fields is J gene, V gene, CDR3 length, clone size, D gene, CDR3 DNA, CDR3 protein. The D gene is left open where the match is weak. The listing skips clone size in some rows; elsewhere it reads once, few, many or a size class.

TRBJ2-1,TRBV28,14,few,TRBD1,TGTGCCAGCAGCGAGACAGGGGCTAGCAATGAGCAGTTCTTC,CASSETGASNEQFF
TRBJ2-5,TRBV15,14,-,-,TGTGCCACCAGCAGAAACACTATAGGGGAGACCCAGTACTTC,CATSRNTIGETQYF
TRBJ2-1,TRBV7-2,13,many,-,TGTGCCAGCAGCCAGTTCGGGGTGGGGGAGCAGTTCTTC,CASSQFGVGEQFF
TRBJ1-5,TRBV7-2,16,few,TRBD1,TGTGCCAGCAGCCGGACCCGGGACAGTTGGGATCAGCCCCAGCATTTT,CASSRTRDSWDQPQHF
TRBJ1-6,TRBV7-2,16,-,-,TGTGCCAGCAGCCCCGCCGCTGTGGCTGGGAATTCACCCCTCCACTTT,CASSPAAVAGNSPLHF
TRBJ1-3,TRBV7-8,19,many,-,TGTGCCAGCAGCTCCTCTCGTGTCATGGGAGACCGCTCTGGAAACACCATATATTTT,CASSSSRVMGDRSGNTIYF
TRBJ2-3,TRBV7-6,17,-,TRBD2,TGTGCCAGCAGCTTAGGTTCCAGCGGGGGGACCACAGATACGCAGTATTTT,CASSLGSSGGTTDTQYF
TRBJ2-5,TRBV27,14,-,TRBD2,TGTGCCACCGGACTAGCGGGAGGGCAAGAGACCCAGTACTTC,CATGLAGGQETQYF
TRBJ2-5,TRBV12-3/TRBV12-4,14,few,-,TGTGCCAGCAGTTTAGGGACGGAAGGCGGGACCCAGTACTTC,CASSLGTEGGTQYF
TRBJ2-7,TRBV7-6,14,few,TRBD1,TGTGCCAGCAGCGAGGGACAGCACTCGTCCGAGCAGTACTTC,CASSEGQHSSEQYF
TRBJ2-7,TRBV19,15,few,TRBD2,TGTGCCAGTAGTATAGGAGCGGGAGGCCCCTACGAGCAGTACTTC,CASSIGAGGPYEQYF
TRBJ2-1,TRBV20-1,16,-,-,TGCAGTGCTAGAGATCGGCGGCTGGGGAACTACAATGAGCAGTTCTTC,CSARDRRLGNYNEQFF
TRBJ1-6,TRBV4-1,15,few,TRBD1,TGCGCCAGCAGCCAAGACGGGACAGGGAGATCACCCCTCCACTTT,CASSQDGTGRSPLHF
TRBJ2-5,TRBV7-2,14,-,-,TGTGCCAGCAGCTACCCACAGAAAAAAGAGACCCAGTACTTC,CASSYPQKKETQYF
TRBJ1-5,TRBV7-2,15,-,TRBD1,TGTGCCAGCACCAGTTCGGGACAGCCCAATCAGCCCCAGCATTTT,CASTSSGQPNQPQHF